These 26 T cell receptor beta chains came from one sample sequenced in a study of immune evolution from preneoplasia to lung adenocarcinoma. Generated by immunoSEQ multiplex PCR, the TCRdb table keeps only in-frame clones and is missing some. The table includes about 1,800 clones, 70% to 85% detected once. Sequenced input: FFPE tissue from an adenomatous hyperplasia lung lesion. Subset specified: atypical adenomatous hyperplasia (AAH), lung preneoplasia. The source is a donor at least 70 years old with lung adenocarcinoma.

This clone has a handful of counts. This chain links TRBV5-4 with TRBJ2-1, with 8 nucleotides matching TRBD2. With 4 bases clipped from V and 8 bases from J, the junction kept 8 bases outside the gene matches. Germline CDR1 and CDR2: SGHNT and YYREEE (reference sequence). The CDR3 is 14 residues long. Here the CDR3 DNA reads TGTGCCAGCAGCCCGGGACTAGGGTTCTATGAGCAGTTCTTC. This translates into CASSPGLGFYEQFF.

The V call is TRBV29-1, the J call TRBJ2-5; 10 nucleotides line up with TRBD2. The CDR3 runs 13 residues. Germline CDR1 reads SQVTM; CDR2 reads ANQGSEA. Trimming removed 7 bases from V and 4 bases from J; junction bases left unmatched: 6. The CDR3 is CSAPSGSGETQYF. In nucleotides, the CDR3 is TGCAGCGCGCCTAGCGGGAGTGGAGAGACCCAGTACTTC.

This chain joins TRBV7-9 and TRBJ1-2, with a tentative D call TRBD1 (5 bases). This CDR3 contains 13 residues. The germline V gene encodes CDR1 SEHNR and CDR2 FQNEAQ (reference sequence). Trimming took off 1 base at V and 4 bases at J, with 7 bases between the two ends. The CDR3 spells CASSLVTVYGYTF. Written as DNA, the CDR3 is TGTGCCAGCAGCTTAGTGACAGTCTATGGCTACACCTTC.

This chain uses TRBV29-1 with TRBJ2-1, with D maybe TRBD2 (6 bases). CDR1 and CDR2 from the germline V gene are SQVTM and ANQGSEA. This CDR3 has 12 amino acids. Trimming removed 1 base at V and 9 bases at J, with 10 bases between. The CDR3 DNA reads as TGCAGCGTTGAAGGGGACGGGGGTGAGCAGTTCTTC. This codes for CSVEGDGGEQFF.

CDR3 sequence reads: CASSPIAQGLEQYF. In nucleotides, the CDR3 is TGTGCCAGCAGCCCCATCGCGCAAGGCCTGGAGCAGTACTTC. The chain carries TRBV7-2 and TRBJ2-7; D not certain. Germline loops: CDR1 SGHTA, CDR2 FQGNSA. V lost 5 bases to trimming and J lost 7 bases, with 18 bases between them. The CDR3 totals 14 residues. The entire variable domain, with the rest obtained from reference TRBV7-2 and TRBJ2-7, is as follows: GAGVSQSPSNKVTEKGKDVELRCDPISGHTALYWYRQSLGQGLEFLIYFQGNSAPDKSGLPSDRFSAERTGGSVSTLTIQRTQQEDSAVYLCASSPIAQGLEQYFGPGTRLTVT.

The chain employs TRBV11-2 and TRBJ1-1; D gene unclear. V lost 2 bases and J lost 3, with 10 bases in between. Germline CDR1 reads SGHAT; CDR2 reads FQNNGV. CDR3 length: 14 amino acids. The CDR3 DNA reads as TGTGCCAGCAGCTTAATGGCTGGGGACACTGAAGCTTTCTTT. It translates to CASSLMAGDTEAFF.

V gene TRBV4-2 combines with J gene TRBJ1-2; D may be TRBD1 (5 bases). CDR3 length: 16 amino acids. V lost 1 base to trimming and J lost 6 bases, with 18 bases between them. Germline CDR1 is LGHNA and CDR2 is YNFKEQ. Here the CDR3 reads CASSQVGAREVHGYTF. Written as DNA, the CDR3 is TGTGCCAGCAGCCAAGTCGGGGCTAGGGAGGTTCATGGCTACACCTTC.

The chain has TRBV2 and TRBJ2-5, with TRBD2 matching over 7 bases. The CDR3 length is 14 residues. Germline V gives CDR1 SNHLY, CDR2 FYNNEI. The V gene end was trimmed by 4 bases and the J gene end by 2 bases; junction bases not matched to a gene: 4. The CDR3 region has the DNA TGTGCCAGCAGTGGTGGGACTAATCAAGAGACCCAGTACTTC. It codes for CASSGGTNQETQYF.

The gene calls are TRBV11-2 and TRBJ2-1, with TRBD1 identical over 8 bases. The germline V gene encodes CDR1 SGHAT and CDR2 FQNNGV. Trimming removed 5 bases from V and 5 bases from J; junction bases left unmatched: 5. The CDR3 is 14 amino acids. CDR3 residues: CASSPTGGDNEQFF. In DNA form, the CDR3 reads TGTGCCAGCAGCCCCACAGGGGGAGACAATGAGCAGTTCTTC.

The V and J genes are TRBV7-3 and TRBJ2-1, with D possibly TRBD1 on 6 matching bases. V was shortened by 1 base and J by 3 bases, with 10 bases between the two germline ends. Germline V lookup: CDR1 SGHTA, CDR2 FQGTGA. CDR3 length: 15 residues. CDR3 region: CASSLSRGHYNEQFF. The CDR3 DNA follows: TGTGCCAGCAGCTTAAGCCGGGGACACTACAATGAGCAGTTCTTC. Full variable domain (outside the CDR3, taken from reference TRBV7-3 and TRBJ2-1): GAGVSQTPSNKVTEKGKYVELRCDPISGHTALYWYRQSLGQGPEFLIYFQGTGAADDSGLPNDRFFAVRPEGSVSTLKIQRTERGDSAVYLCASSLSRGHYNEQFFGPGTRLTVL.

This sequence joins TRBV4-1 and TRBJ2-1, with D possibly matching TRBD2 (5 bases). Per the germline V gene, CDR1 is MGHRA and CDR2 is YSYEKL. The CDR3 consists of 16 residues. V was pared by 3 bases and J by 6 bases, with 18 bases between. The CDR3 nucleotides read TGCGCCAGCAGCCACCTAGGCGGGCGCAAAAGCAATGAGCAGTTCTTC. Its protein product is CASSHLGGRKSNEQFF.

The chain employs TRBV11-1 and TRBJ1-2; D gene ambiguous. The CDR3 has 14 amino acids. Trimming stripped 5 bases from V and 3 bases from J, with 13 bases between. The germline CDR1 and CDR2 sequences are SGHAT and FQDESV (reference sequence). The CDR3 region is CASSPAGGYYGYTF. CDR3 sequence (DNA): TGTGCCAGCAGCCCGGCGGGCGGATACTATGGCTACACCTTC.

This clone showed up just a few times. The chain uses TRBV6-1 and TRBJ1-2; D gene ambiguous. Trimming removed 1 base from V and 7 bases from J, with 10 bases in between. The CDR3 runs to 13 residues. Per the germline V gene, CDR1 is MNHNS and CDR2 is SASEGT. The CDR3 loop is CASSEVAGCGYTF. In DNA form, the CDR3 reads TGTGCCAGCAGTGAAGTAGCGGGGTGTGGCTACACCTTC.

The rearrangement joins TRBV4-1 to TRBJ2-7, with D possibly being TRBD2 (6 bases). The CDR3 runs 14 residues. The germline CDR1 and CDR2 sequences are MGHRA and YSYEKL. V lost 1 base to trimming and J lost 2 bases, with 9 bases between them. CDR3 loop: CASSQVWGAYEQYF. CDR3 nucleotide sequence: TGCGCCAGCAGCCAAGTTTGGGGGGCCTACGAGCAGTACTTC.

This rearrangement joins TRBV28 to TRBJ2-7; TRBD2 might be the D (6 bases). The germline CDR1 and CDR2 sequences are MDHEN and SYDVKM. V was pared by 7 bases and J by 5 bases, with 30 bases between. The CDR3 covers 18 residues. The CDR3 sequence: CASTSINSWGEDTNEQYF. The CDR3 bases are TGTGCCAGCACCTCAATAAACTCCTGGGGGGAAGACACGAACGAGCAGTACTTC.

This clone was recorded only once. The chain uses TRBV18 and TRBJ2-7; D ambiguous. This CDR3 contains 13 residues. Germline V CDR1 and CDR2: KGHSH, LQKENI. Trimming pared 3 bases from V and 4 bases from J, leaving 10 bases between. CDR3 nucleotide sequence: TGTGCCAGCTCACCCCGCACAGAGTACGAGCAGTACTTC. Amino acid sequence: CASSPRTEYEQYF.

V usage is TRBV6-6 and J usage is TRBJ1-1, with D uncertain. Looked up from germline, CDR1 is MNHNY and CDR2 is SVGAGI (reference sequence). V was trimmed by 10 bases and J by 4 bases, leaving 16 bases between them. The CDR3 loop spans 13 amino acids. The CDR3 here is CAIRALGGTEAFF. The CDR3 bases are TGTGCCATCAGAGCTCTGGGTGGCACTGAAGCTTTCTTT.

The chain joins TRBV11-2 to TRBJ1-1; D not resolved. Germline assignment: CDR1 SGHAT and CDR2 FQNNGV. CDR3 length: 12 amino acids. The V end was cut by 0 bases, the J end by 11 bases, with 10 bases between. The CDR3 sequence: CASSLEVGGAFF. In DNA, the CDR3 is TGTGCCAGCAGCTTAGAAGTGGGAGGTGCTTTCTTT.

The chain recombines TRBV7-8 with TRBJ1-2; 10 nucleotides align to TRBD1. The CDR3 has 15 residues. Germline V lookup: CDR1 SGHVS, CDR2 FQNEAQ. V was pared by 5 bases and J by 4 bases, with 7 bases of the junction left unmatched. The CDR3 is CASSPRTGGVYGYTF. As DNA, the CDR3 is TGTGCCAGCAGCCCTCGGACAGGGGGAGTCTATGGCTACACCTTC.

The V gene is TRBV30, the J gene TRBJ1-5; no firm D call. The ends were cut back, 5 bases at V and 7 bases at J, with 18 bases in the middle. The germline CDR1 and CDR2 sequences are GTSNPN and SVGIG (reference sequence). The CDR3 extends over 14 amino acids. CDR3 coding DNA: TGTGCCTGGTCCCGGGCTACTCTCGGCCAGCCCCAGCATTTT. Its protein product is CAWSRATLGQPQHF.

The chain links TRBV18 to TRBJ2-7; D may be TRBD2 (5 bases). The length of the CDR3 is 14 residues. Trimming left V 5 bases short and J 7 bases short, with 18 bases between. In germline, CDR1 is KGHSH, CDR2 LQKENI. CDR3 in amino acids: CASSSLGNTGEQYF. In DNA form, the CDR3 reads TGTGCCAGCTCATCCCTGGGGAACACGGGGGAGCAGTACTTC.

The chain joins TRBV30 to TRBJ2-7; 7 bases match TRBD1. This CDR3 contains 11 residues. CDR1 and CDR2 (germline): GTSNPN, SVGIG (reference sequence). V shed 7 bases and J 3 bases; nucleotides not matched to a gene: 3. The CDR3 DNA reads TGTGCCTACAGACAGGGCTACGAGCAGTACTTC. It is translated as CAYRQGYEQYF.

The CDR3 nucleotides are TGTGCCAGCAGCCAGGAACTAGAGAACTACGAGCAGTACTTC. It yields the protein CASSQELENYEQYF. This chain joins TRBV4-2 and TRBJ2-7; a possible D gene is TRBD2 (5 bases). Germline V gene sequence: CDR1 LGHNA, CDR2 YNFKEQ. This CDR3 is 14 amino acids long. V lost 3 bases, J lost 3 bases, and 12 bases lay in between.

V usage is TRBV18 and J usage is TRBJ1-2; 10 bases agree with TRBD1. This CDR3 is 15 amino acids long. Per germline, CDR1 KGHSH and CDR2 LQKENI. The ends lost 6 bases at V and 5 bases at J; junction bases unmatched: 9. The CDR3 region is CASSRQGATRYGYTF. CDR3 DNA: TGTGCCAGCTCGAGACAGGGGGCAACGAGATATGGCTACACCTTC. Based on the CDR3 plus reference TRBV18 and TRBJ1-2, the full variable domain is NAGVMQNPRHLVRRRGQEARLRCSPMKGHSHVYWYRQLPEEGLKFMVYLQKENIIDESGMPKERFSAEFPKEGPSILRIQQVVRGDSAAYFCASSRQGATRYGYTFGSGTRLTVV.

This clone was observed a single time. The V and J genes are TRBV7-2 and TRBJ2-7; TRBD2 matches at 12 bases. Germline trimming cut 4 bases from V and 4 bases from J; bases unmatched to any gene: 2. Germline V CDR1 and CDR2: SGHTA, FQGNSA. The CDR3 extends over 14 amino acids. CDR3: CASSSTSGRYEQYF. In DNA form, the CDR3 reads TGTGCCAGCAGCTCAACTAGCGGGAGGTACGAGCAGTACTTC.

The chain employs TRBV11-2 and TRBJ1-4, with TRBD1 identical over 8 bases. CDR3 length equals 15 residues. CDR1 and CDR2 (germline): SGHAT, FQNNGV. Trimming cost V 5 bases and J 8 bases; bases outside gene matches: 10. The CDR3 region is CASSPEGRGREKLFF. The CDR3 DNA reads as TGTGCCAGCAGCCCGGAGGGCAGGGGGCGAGAAAAACTGTTTTTT.